This TCR beta chain was sequenced in a study of cytomegalovirus exposure and HLA in healthy donors. Looking at the study overall: Clustering assigned 81% of the approximately 430 genotyped donors to the Caucasian-associated ancestry cluster.

In germline, CDR1 is LGHNA, CDR2 YSLEER. The trim removed 3 bases at V and 0 bases at J, leaving 2 bases unmatched. The CDR3 sequence is 15 residues long. Concerning this clone itself: What it binds is not known.

Study-level findings and limits: The authors assumed roughly uniform sequencing depth across donors for presence/absence analyses. Some highly shared sequence variants likely arose as a pipeline artifact. A later analysis associated approximately 17,000 TCR beta sequences with HLA alleles at a 0.05 false discovery rate.

In the PCR, 60 Vbeta and 13 Jbeta primers were used. Here immunoSEQ multiplex PCR was the method, and the copy in TCRdb shows in-frame clones only, minus some. The sample lists about 110,000 clones; 70% were seen once. This chain uses TRBV4-3 with TRBJ2-7; 10 bases map to TRBD1. The TCR sequence derives from a man aged 40-50 years in good health and CMV-seropositive. The sequenced sample was PBMCs. The DNA for the CDR3 is TGCGCCAGCAGCCAGGGGACAGGGGCCTCCTACGAGCAGTACTTC. Translating gives CASSQGTGASYEQYF.